This T cell receptor (beta chain) was recorded in a study of response to subunit inactivated influenza vaccine. Study observations and caveats: Each seasonal flu vaccination may recruit only limited new T cells, authors suggested.

TCRdb processed the RT-PCR reads anew with MiXCR; each CDR3 protein has one entry. The sample consists of roughly 460,000 distinct CDR3 sequences, 9.5% to 13% of them appearing once. This clonotype was counted only a few times. What it binds is not known. In germline, CDR1 is MNHEY, CDR2 SVGEGT. V lost 8 bases, J lost 2 bases, and 9 bases lay in between. The length of the CDR3 is 12 residues. V and J are TRBV6-2 or TRBV6-3 and TRBJ2-5; D is uncertain. This clonotype was sampled from a man aged 50 or older who received an inactivated influenza vaccine. Sequencing was performed on PBMCs from blood, taken 35 to 45 days after vaccination. CDR3 sequence (DNA): TGTGCCAGCGGCCAAAGACAAGAGACCCAGTACTTC. Translated: CASGQRQETQYF.